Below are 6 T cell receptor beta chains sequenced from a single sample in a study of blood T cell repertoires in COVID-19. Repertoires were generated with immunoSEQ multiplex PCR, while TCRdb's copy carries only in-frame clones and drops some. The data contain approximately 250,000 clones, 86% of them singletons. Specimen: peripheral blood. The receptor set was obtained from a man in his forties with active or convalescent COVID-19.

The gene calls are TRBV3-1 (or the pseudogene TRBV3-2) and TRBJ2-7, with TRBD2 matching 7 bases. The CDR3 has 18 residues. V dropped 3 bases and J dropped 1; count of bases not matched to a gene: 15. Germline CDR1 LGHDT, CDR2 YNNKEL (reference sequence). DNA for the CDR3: TGTGCCAGCAGCCAGGCACCGTCCGGGGGGACGACATCCTACGAGCAGTACTTC. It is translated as CASSQAPSGGTTSYEQYF.

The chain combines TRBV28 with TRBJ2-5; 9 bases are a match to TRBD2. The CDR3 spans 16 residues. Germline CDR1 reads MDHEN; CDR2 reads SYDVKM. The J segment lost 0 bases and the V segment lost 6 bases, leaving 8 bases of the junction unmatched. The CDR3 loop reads CASSSAGGLYQETQYF. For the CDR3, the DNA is TGTGCCAGCAGCTCAGCGGGGGGCCTCTACCAAGAGACCCAGTACTTC.

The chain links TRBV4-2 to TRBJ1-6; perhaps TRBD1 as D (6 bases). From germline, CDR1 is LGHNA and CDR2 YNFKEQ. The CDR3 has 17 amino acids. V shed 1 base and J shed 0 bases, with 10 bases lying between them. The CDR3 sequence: CASSQGGTTSYNSPLHF. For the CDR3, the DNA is TGTGCCAGCAGCCAAGGGGGGACAACCTCCTATAATTCACCCCTCCACTTT.

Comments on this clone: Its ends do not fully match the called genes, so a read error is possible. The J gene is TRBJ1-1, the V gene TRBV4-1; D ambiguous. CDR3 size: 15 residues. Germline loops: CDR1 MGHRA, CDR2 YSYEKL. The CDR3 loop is CASRQGGTANTEAFF. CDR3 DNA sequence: TGCGCCAGCAGACAAGGTGGCACAGCGAACACTGAAGCTTTCTTT.

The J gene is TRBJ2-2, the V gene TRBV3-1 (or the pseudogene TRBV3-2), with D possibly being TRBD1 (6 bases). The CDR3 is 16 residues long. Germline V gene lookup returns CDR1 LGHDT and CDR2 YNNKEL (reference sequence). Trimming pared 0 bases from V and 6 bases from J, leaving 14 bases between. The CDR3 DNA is TGTGCCAGCAGCCAAGAGGGGGCGTTTGGGGCCGGGGAGCTGTTTTTT. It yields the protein CASSQEGAFGAGELFF.

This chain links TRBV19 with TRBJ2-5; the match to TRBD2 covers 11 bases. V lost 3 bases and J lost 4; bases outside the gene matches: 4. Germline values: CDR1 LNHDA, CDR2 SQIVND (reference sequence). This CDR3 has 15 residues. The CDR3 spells CASSISSGGRETQYF. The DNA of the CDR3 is TGTGCCAGTAGTATTTCTAGCGGGGGGCGAGAGACCCAGTACTTC. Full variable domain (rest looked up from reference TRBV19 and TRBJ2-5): DGGITQSPKYLFRKEGQNVTLSCEQNLNHDAMYWYRQDPGQGLRLIYYSQIVNDFQKGDIAEGYSVSREKKESFPLTVTSAQKNPTAFYLCASSISSGGRETQYFGPGTRLLVL.